The 25 T cell receptor beta chains below were found in one sample sequenced in a study of Ad26.COV2.S vaccination and SARS-CoV-2 variants. Sequencing was performed with immunoSEQ multiplex PCR; in TCRdb, only in-frame clones are kept and a portion is missing. The table lists over 400,000 clones, less than 95% of them singletons. Treatment here: some 19 received Ad26.COV2.S at low or high dose, single or two shots; roughly five received placebo; per-sample allocation not given. Sampling was done on day 63 after the first vaccine or placebo injection. Sequencing used peripheral blood, obtained in a trial of Ad26.COV2.S vaccine versus placebo. Receptor source: a person between 18 and 65 years old who received the Ad26.COV2.S COVID-19 vaccine or a placebo.

Of note for this clone: Other DNA sequences in the same sample also yield this CDR3. This rearrangement joins TRBV12-3 or TRBV12-4 to TRBJ2-7; D not resolved. Trimming pared 6 bases from V and 3 bases from J, leaving 6 bases between. CDR3 length equals 11 residues. The CDR3 loop is CASSGVYEQYF. The CDR3 DNA sequence: TGTGCCAGCAGCGGAGTCTACGAGCAGTACTTC.

V is TRBV6-2 or TRBV6-3 and J is TRBJ2-7; TRBD2 agrees at 7 bases. Germline trimming cut 2 bases from V and 0 bases from J; bases unmatched to any gene: 7. The germline V gene encodes CDR1 MNHEY and CDR2 SVGEGT. This CDR3 has 16 amino acids. The CDR3 sequence: CASSYVGGSISYEQYF. The CDR3 coding sequence is TGTGCCAGCAGTTACGTCGGGGGGAGTATCTCCTACGAGCAGTACTTC.

The chain couples TRBV28 to TRBJ2-2, with a tentative D call TRBD1 (6 bases). This CDR3 is 15 amino acids long. Trimming took 4 bases from V and 0 from J, leaving 9 bases between them. Germline V gene lookup returns CDR1 MDHEN and CDR2 SYDVKM. The CDR3 is CASSSGQSNTGELFF. CDR3 DNA: TGTGCCAGCAGTTCAGGACAGTCGAACACCGGGGAGCTGTTTTTT.

The gene calls are TRBV5-1 and TRBJ1-4; unclear D gene. CDR3 length: 16 residues. Germline assignment: CDR1 SGHRS and CDR2 YFSETQ. Trimming removed 4 bases from V and 4 bases from J, with 17 bases in between. The CDR3 protein is CASSAYIGALNEKLFF. As DNA, the CDR3 is TGCGCCAGCAGCGCATACATCGGCGCCCTTAATGAAAAACTGTTTTTT.

The chain links TRBV7-9 to TRBJ2-1; D is unresolved. The CDR3 has 13 residues. The germline V and J ends were trimmed by 3 bases and 12 bases, with 15 bases remaining between them. Per the germline V gene, CDR1 is SEHNR and CDR2 is FQNEAQ (reference sequence). The CDR3 here is CASSFALLSPQFF. Written as DNA, the CDR3 is TGTGCCAGCAGCTTCGCTCTGTTGTCCCCGCAGTTCTTC.

The chain couples TRBV5-1 to TRBJ1-5; D gene uncertain. V lost 4 bases to trimming and J lost 4 bases, with 9 bases between them. The germline V gene encodes CDR1 SGHRS and CDR2 YFSETQ. This CDR3 comprises 13 residues. The CDR3 nucleotides are TGCGCCAGCAGCATCGCGGGGAATCAGCCCCAGCATTTT. Protein sequence: CASSIAGNQPQHF.

The V call is TRBV6-5, the J call TRBJ2-1; 13 nucleotides align to TRBD2. CDR1 is MNHEY and CDR2 is SVGAGI in the germline V gene. J was trimmed by 9 bases and V by 5 bases; bases with no gene match: 7. The CDR3 extends over 15 amino acids. CDR3 residues: CASSKLAGGNGEQFF. CDR3 nucleotide sequence: TGTGCCAGCAGTAAACTAGCGGGAGGGAACGGTGAGCAGTTCTTC.

The V call is TRBV13, the J call TRBJ1-4; perhaps TRBD1 as D (6 bases). The V end lost 2 bases, the J end lost 14 bases, and 12 bases lay between the germline ends. CDR1 PRHDT and CDR2 FYEKMQ come from the germline V gene (reference sequence). The CDR3 has 12 amino acids. CDR3: CASSLPGGLLFF. The CDR3 bases are TGTGCCAGCAGCTTACCTGGGGGCCTCCTGTTTTTT.

V usage is TRBV9 and J usage is TRBJ2-5; D tentatively fits TRBD1 or TRBD2 (6 bases each). The germline gives CDR1 SGDLS, CDR2 YYNGEE. Deletions cut 0 bases from V and 1 base from J, with 10 bases between. The CDR3 consists of 15 residues. The DNA for the CDR3 is TGTGCCAGCAGCGTAGGTGGGGGGCCCCAAGAGACCCAGTACTTC. It specifies CASSVGGGPQETQYF.

This chain links TRBV24-1 with TRBJ1-2, with D possibly TRBD1 on 6 matching bases. Per germline, CDR1 KGHDR and CDR2 SFDVKD. Trimming removed 4 bases at V and 3 bases at J, with 8 bases between. The CDR3 has 13 residues. The CDR3 DNA is TGTGCCACCAGTGAACCAGGGGACTATGGCTACACCTTC. This encodes CATSEPGDYGYTF.

The rearrangement joins TRBV27 to TRBJ2-7; D possibly corresponds to TRBD2 (5 bases). The V gene's germline CDR1 is MNHEY and CDR2 SMNVEV (reference sequence). V was cut by 2 bases and J by 6 bases, with 17 bases left in between. The CDR3 contains 15 residues. The CDR3, as DNA: TGTGCCAGCAGTTTAACGAGGAGGCTAACGGGCGAGCAGTACTTC. Protein sequence: CASSLTRRLTGEQYF.

CDR3 region: CASSPQPRSEQYF. CDR3 coding DNA: TGTGCCAGCTCACCCCAGCCAAGATCCGAGCAGTACTTC. The chain joins TRBV18 to TRBJ2-7; unclear D gene. The V gene's germline CDR1 is KGHSH and CDR2 LQKENI. Trimming took off 3 bases at V and 6 bases at J, with 12 bases between the two ends. CDR3 length: 13 residues.

A remark on this clone: The same CDR3 can be traced to other DNA sequences in this sample. The gene calls are TRBV2 and TRBJ2-7; 8 positions agree with TRBD2. The CDR3 is 14 amino acids. The germline CDR1 and CDR2 sequences are SNHLY and FYNNEI. Unmatched junction bases numbered 2, after V lost 4 bases and J lost 0 bases. This CDR3 is CASSGLAGSYEQYF. As DNA, the CDR3 is TGTGCCAGCAGTGGGCTAGCGGGCTCCTACGAGCAGTACTTC.

The rearrangement uses TRBV2 and TRBJ1-1; D not certain. Per the germline V gene, CDR1 is SNHLY and CDR2 is FYNNEI. CDR3 length: 11 residues. Trimming left V 7 bases short and J 7 bases short, with 10 bases between. The CDR3 sequence is CASMVGIEAFF. The DNA for the CDR3 is TGTGCCAGCATGGTAGGGATTGAAGCTTTCTTT.

The chain is built from TRBV5-1 and TRBJ1-1; D is perhaps TRBD1 (6 bases). V lost 1 base, J lost 2 bases, and 9 bases lay in between. Germline V lookup: CDR1 SGHRS, CDR2 YFSETQ. This CDR3 contains 14 residues. The CDR3 coding sequence is TGCGCCAGCAGCTTGAGGACAGCCAACACTGAAGCTTTCTTT. This codes for CASSLRTANTEAFF.

The chain couples TRBV10-1 to TRBJ1-3; TRBD1 might be the D (5 bases). The CDR3 is 17 residues long. Looked up from germline, CDR1 is WNHNN and CDR2 is SYGVQD (reference sequence). Trimming left V 7 bases short and J 3 bases short, with 22 bases between. CDR3 residues: CASTPRTHAGSGNTIYF. The CDR3 DNA is TGCGCCAGCACCCCTCGCACCCACGCAGGGAGTGGAAACACCATATATTTT.

The chain couples TRBV5-4 to TRBJ1-5; D gene uncertain. The CDR3 totals 14 residues. Trimming took 0 bases from V and 0 from J, leaving 4 bases between them. Germline V lookup: CDR1 SGHNT, CDR2 YYREEE (reference sequence). The CDR3: CASSLDGSNQPQHF. CDR3 DNA: TGTGCCAGCAGCTTGGACGGTAGCAATCAGCCCCAGCATTTT.

The chain links TRBV29-1 to TRBJ1-5, with D hard to call. The V gene lost 4 bases and the J gene lost 6 bases, with 13 bases spanning the gap. The germline gives CDR1 SQVTM, CDR2 ANQGSEA. The CDR3 length is 13 residues. The CDR3 region has the DNA TGCAGCGTTGTTACGGAGCTGGGTCAGCCCCAGCATTTT. Its protein is CSVVTELGQPQHF.

In its sample, this clone was seen a few times. V gene TRBV7-9 combines with J gene TRBJ2-3; 9 bases map to TRBD2. V shed 5 bases and J 4 bases; nucleotides not matched to a gene: 10. Germline V gene lookup returns CDR1 SEHNR and CDR2 FQNEAQ (reference sequence). This CDR3 comprises 16 residues. The CDR3 loop reads CASSPKTSGSPDTQYF. The CDR3, as DNA: TGTGCCAGCAGCCCGAAGACTAGCGGTTCGCCAGATACGCAGTATTTT. Drawing the rest from reference TRBV7-9 and TRBJ2-3, the complete variable domain is DTGVSQNPRHKITKRGQNVTFRCDPISEHNRLYWYRQTLGQGPEFLTYFQNEAQLEKSRLLSDRFSAERPKGSFSTLEIQRTEQGDSAMYLCASSPKTSGSPDTQYFGPGTRLTVL.

The chain combines TRBV30 with TRBJ1-3; D is ambiguous. V lost 1 base, J lost 1 base, and 11 bases lay in between. This CDR3 is built from 15 residues. Germline-derived CDR1 and CDR2 are GTSNPN and SVGIG (reference sequence). For the CDR3, the DNA is TGTGCCTGGAGTGGACACTCTGGATCTGGAAACACCATATATTTT. It is translated as CAWSGHSGSGNTIYF.

The J gene is TRBJ2-3, the V gene TRBV7-9; tentatively, D is TRBD2 (6 bases). The CDR3 consists of 18 residues. CDR1 and CDR2 (germline): SEHNR, FQNEAQ (reference sequence). The V end was cut by 2 bases, the J end by 0 bases, with 18 bases between. In DNA form, the CDR3 reads TGTGCCAGCAGCTTATTGGGCGGGACCGCGGTTAGCACAGATACGCAGTATTTT. Translated, it gives CASSLLGGTAVSTDTQYF.

The V and J genes are TRBV16 and TRBJ2-7; D unresolved. Trimming shortened V by 4 bases and J by 7 bases, and 20 bases separated the two germline ends. CDR3 length: 15 residues. Looked up from germline, CDR1 is KGHSY and CDR2 is FQNENV. The DNA for the CDR3 is TGTGCCAGCAGCCGATTCGGGCCACCGGGCCCGGAGCAGTACTTC. As protein: CASSRFGPPGPEQYF.

This chain links TRBV10-3 with TRBJ2-2; tentatively, D is TRBD1 (5 bases). Trimming cost V 2 bases and J 2 bases, with 6 bases left between them. The CDR3 covers 14 residues. From germline, CDR1 is ENHRY and CDR2 SYGVKD. The CDR3 loop reads CAISEGHNTGELFF. CDR3 nucleotides: TGTGCCATCAGTGAGGGACACAACACCGGGGAGCTGTTTTTT.

This rearrangement joins TRBV28 to TRBJ2-1; D may be TRBD2 (5 bases). CDR3 size: 16 residues. Per germline, CDR1 MDHEN and CDR2 SYDVKM. Between the trimmed V and J ends, which lost 7 bases and 3 bases, there was a span of 19 bases. CDR3 nucleotides: TGTGCCAGCACCGGTGGGAGTCGGGCCCTCTACAATGAGCAGTTCTTC. This encodes CASTGGSRALYNEQFF.

This clone was detected a few times. V usage is TRBV6-2 or TRBV6-3 and J usage is TRBJ2-7; the match to TRBD2 covers 16 bases. The CDR3 spans 19 residues. Unmatched junction bases numbered 7, after V lost 2 bases and J lost 0 bases. The germline V gene encodes CDR1 MNHEY and CDR2 SVGEGT. CDR3 sequence: CASSYTLGTSGRASYEQYF. The CDR3 coding sequence is TGTGCCAGCAGTTACACCCTCGGGACTAGCGGGAGGGCCTCCTACGAGCAGTACTTC.